This T cell receptor beta chain emerged from a study of metastatic and nonmetastatic thyroid tumors. Germline V lookup: CDR1 MNHEY, CDR2 SVGEGT. The CDR3 runs 17 residues. With 2 bases clipped from V and 6 bases from J, the junction kept 6 bases outside the gene matches. This clone was recorded at least ten times. TCRdb called clones again from the PCR reads with MiXCR. The table has some 69,000 clones, 12% to 15% seen once. Every patient was untreated before thyroid surgery. The origin of this receptor is a male donor with papillary thyroid cancer or a benign thyroid nodule (not recorded which). Some clones in this sample may be carry-over from other donors' samples. Source material: blood. The chain couples TRBV6-2 or TRBV6-3 to TRBJ2-5, with 16 bases matching TRBD2. Here the CDR3 reads CASSYPGLAGGAKTQYF. Here the CDR3 DNA reads TGTGCCAGCAGTTACCCGGGACTAGCGGGAGGGGCGAAGACCCAGTACTTC.